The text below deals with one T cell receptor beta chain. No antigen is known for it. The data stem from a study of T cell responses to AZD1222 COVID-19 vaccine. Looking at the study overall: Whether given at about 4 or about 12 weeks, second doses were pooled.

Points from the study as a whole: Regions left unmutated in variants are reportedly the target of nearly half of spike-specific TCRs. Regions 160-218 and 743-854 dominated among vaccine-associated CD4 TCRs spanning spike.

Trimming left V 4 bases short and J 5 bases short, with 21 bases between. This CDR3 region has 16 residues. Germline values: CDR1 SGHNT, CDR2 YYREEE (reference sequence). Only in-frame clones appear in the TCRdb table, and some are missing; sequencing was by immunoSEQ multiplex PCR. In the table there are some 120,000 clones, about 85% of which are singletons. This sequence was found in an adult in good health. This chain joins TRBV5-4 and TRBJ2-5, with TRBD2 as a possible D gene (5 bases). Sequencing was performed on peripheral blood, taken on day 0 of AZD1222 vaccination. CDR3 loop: CASSRLGPGRAETQYF. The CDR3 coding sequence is TGTGCCAGCAGCCGCCTTGGACCGGGAAGGGCGGAGACCCAGTACTTC. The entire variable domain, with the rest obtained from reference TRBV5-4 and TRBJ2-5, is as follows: ETGVTQSPTHLIKTRGQQVTLRCSSQSGHNTVSWYQQALGQGPQFIFQYYREEENGRGNFPPRFSGLQFPNYSSELNVNALELDDSALYLCASSRLGPGRAETQYFGPGTRLLVL.